One and the same sample provided the 10 T cell receptor beta chains below, sequenced in a study of human T cells and chemical hapten exposure. Sample time point: pre-sensitization, week 0. The treatment is: therapeutic diphenylcyclopropenone sensitization with weekly scalp DPC. MiXCR was run by TCRdb on the RACE reads, yielding one entry per CDR3 protein. The data hold tens of thousands of distinct CDR3 sequences, with 8% to 11% observed a single time. The sequences come from whole blood, collected in connection with sensitization to the hapten diphenylcyclopropenone (DPC). The receptors come from a man under 40 with alopecia areata. Some clones in this sample may be carry-over from other donors' samples.

The sample holds many counts of this clonotype. This rearrangement joins TRBV29-1 to TRBJ2-1, with 9 bases matching TRBD2. Trimming removed 3 bases from V and 9 bases from J; junction bases left unmatched: 9. In germline, CDR1 is SQVTM, CDR2 ANQGSEA. The CDR3 spans 14 residues. The CDR3 spells CSVDFPGLAFEQFF. The DNA of the CDR3 is TGCAGCGTTGATTTCCCGGGACTAGCTTTTGAGCAGTTCTTC.

This clonotype was seen at least ten times. This sequence joins TRBV4-3 and TRBJ1-3, with D perhaps matching TRBD1 (6 bases). The length of the CDR3 is 15 residues. Trimming stripped 0 bases from V and 4 bases from J, with 10 bases between. Germline CDR1 is LGHNA and CDR2 is YSLEER. The CDR3 is CASSQDGQRGNTIYF. CDR3 bases: TGCGCCAGCAGCCAAGACGGACAGAGGGGAAACACCATATATTTT.

The V and J genes are TRBV20-1 and TRBJ1-6; a weak D match, TRBD1 (5 bases). Germline CDR1 is DFQATT and CDR2 is SNEGSKA (reference sequence). The CDR3 spans 13 residues. V was pared by 5 bases and J by 10 bases, with 15 bases between. The CDR3 sequence: CSAPLRGLSPLHF. The CDR3 DNA follows: TGCAGTGCTCCTCTAAGGGGCTTATCACCCCTCCACTTT.

This clonotype has ten or more counts. CDR3 bases: TGTGCCAGCACCACCTCCCAGGCCGTTTATGGCTACACCTTC. Protein: CASTTSQAVYGYTF. The chain couples TRBV28 to TRBJ1-2; no definite D call. The CDR3 contains 14 residues. V dropped 7 bases and J dropped 5 bases, with 17 bases sitting between them. Germline V gene data show CDR1 as MDHEN and CDR2 as SYDVKM.

This clonotype has a count of ten or more. The J gene is TRBJ1-6, the V gene TRBV7-6, with a weak D call TRBD1 (5 bases). V was trimmed by 5 bases and J by 3 bases, leaving 8 bases between them. Per the germline V gene, CDR1 is SGHVS and CDR2 is FNYEAQ. CDR3 size: 14 residues. CDR3 DNA: TGTGCCAGCAGCCCGGGGGTCTATAATTCACCCCTCCACTTT. Translation gives CASSPGVYNSPLHF.

This clonotype was observed many times. The chain links TRBV5-5 to TRBJ1-5; 8 bases agree with TRBD1. Germline V lookup: CDR1 SGHKS, CDR2 YYEKEE (reference sequence). The ends lost 4 bases at V and 2 bases at J; junction bases unmatched: 8. There are 16 residues in the CDR3. CDR3 nucleotide sequence: TGTGCCAGCAGCATTGGCACGACAGGGGGCAATCAGCCCCAGCATTTT. Translation: CASSIGTTGGNQPQHF.

The chain employs TRBV29-1 and TRBJ2-1; D uncertain. V was clipped by 4 bases and J by 6 bases, with 10 bases between them. The CDR3 is made up of 12 amino acids. CDR1 and CDR2 from the germline V gene are SQVTM and ANQGSEA. The CDR3 sequence is CSVAPRTNEQFF. For the CDR3, the DNA is TGCAGCGTTGCCCCCAGGACCAATGAGCAGTTCTTC.

The chain couples TRBV7-2 to TRBJ1-1; D might be TRBD1 (6 bases). Germline V lookup: CDR1 SGHTA, CDR2 FQGNSA. The CDR3 sequence is 17 residues long. V lost 0 bases to trimming and J lost 0 bases, with 14 bases between them. For the CDR3, the DNA is TGTGCCAGCAGCTTAGCTTCCAGGGGACACCTGAACACTGAAGCTTTCTTT. Residues: CASSLASRGHLNTEAFF.

The CDR3 nucleotides read TGCAGTGCTAGAGATCGCGGGACTAGCGGGAGGGCCACCGGGGAGCTGTTTTTT. Its translation is CSARDRGTSGRATGELFF. The V and J genes are TRBV20-1 and TRBJ2-2, with 16 bases lining up with TRBD2. The CDR3 runs to 18 residues. The V gene's germline CDR1 is DFQATT and CDR2 SNEGSKA (reference sequence). After removal of 0 bases from V and 4 bases from J, the junction contained 5 bases not matched to a gene.

This clonotype was counted ten times or more. The CDR3 DNA sequence: TGCAGTGCTAGAGATCGGGCTAGCGGGCTCGAGCAGTACGTC. Translated: CSARDRASGLEQYV. The V gene is TRBV20-1, the J gene TRBJ2-7; 8 nucleotides agree with TRBD2. Losses at the gene ends were 0 bases for V and 6 bases for J; bases not matched to a gene: 7. Looked up from germline, CDR1 is DFQATT and CDR2 is SNEGSKA (reference sequence). The CDR3 contains 14 residues.